The 27 T cell receptor beta chains in this list originate from one sample, sequenced in a study of somatic mutations in cytotoxic T cells in rheumatoid arthritis. Libraries were prepared by immunoSEQ multiplex PCR; TCRdb keeps only in-frame clonotypes and omits some of them. Of about 26,000 clones in the sample, roughly 82% are singletons; the top ten hold roughly 5%. Sample: CD8+ T cells sorted from blood. Every receptor here comes from a man aged 50 to 59 in good health.

J is TRBJ2-2 and V is TRBV11-2; unclear D gene. The germline V and J ends were trimmed by 5 bases and 6 bases, with 7 bases remaining between them. The germline V gene encodes CDR1 SGHAT and CDR2 FQNNGV. The CDR3 extends over 12 amino acids. Here the CDR3 reads CASSIRPGELFF. In nucleotides, the CDR3 is TGTGCCAGCAGCATCCGCCCCGGGGAGCTGTTTTTT.

This chain connects TRBV13 to TRBJ2-6, with a tentative D call TRBD2 (6 bases). Trimming cost V 4 bases and J 0 bases, with 22 bases left between them. Looked up from germline, CDR1 is PRHDT and CDR2 is FYEKMQ (reference sequence). This CDR3 has 20 residues. The CDR3 DNA is TGTGCCAGCAGCTCAACTATGGGGTCGGGGGTACGCTCTGGGGCCAACGTCCTGACTTTC. Translated: CASSSTMGSGVRSGANVLTF.

V is TRBV7-9 and J is TRBJ2-1; TRBD2 aligns across 8 bases. After removal of 4 bases from V and 3 bases from J, the junction contained 11 bases not matched to a gene. CDR1 is SEHNR and CDR2 is FQNEAQ in the germline V gene (reference sequence). The CDR3 loop spans 17 amino acids. CDR3 sequence (DNA): TGTGCCAGCAGCTCAAACAACCTAGCGGGTCACTACAATGAGCAGTTCTTC. This translates into CASSSNNLAGHYNEQFF.

This clone was picked up a small number of times. The chain is built from TRBV5-4 and TRBJ2-1, with 8 bases aligning to TRBD2. The V and J ends lost 1 base and 7 bases, in that order; junction bases with no gene match: 7. Germline V gene data show CDR1 as SGHNT and CDR2 as YYREEE (reference sequence). This CDR3 is 15 amino acids long. CDR3 sequence (DNA): TGTGCCAGCAGCTTGCCCAGCGGGAGTTGGAATGAGCAGTTCTTC. Protein sequence: CASSLPSGSWNEQFF.

The rearrangement links TRBV9 to TRBJ2-1; the match to TRBD2 covers 10 bases. Germline V lookup: CDR1 SGDLS, CDR2 YYNGEE. The CDR3 runs to 18 residues. Trimming took 0 bases from V and 0 from J; bases not matched to a gene: 6. The CDR3 bases are TGTGCCAGCAGCGTAGGGGTTAGCGGGAGGAGCTCCTACAATGAGCAGTTCTTC. As protein: CASSVGVSGRSSYNEQFF.

This rearrangement joins TRBV13 to TRBJ2-7; 7 bases line up with TRBD1. Losses at the gene ends were 0 bases for V and 3 bases for J; bases not matched to a gene: 5. The germline CDR1 and CDR2 sequences are PRHDT and FYEKMQ (reference sequence). This CDR3 spans 15 amino acids. CDR3 bases: TGTGCCAGCAGCTTAGGTCCGGGACAGATCTACGAGCAGTACTTC. Translated, it gives CASSLGPGQIYEQYF.

The chain couples TRBV7-9 to TRBJ1-3, with TRBD1 identical over 12 bases. Germline-derived CDR1 and CDR2 are SEHNR and FQNEAQ (reference sequence). CDR3 length equals 18 residues. V was clipped by 5 bases and J by 0 bases; unmatched bases: 8. The DNA for the CDR3 is TGTGCCAGCAGCGGGACAGGGGGCCTTCTTTTCTCTGGAAACACCATATATTTT. It encodes CASSGTGGLLFSGNTIYF.

The chain carries TRBV27 and TRBJ2-3; TRBD2 aligns across 9 bases. Germline V gene sequence: CDR1 MNHEY, CDR2 SMNVEV (reference sequence). J gave up 3 bases and V 3 bases, and 4 bases lay outside the gene matches. CDR3 length equals 15 residues. The CDR3 DNA follows: TGTGCCAGCAGTTTTCTGGCGGGAGGGACAGATACGCAGTATTTT. Its protein product is CASSFLAGGTDTQYF.

On this clone: Other DNA sequences in this specimen translate into the identical CDR3. This rearrangement joins TRBV19 to TRBJ2-7; 7 bases fit TRBD2. The germline V gene has CDR1 LNHDA and CDR2 SQIVND (reference sequence). V shed 6 bases, J shed 3 bases, and the junction held 5 bases outside the gene matches. The CDR3 sequence is 13 residues long. CDR3 bases: TGTGCCAGTAGCCCCGGACTAGTCTACGAGCAGTACTTC. It specifies CASSPGLVYEQYF.

V usage is TRBV7-9 and J usage is TRBJ1-2; weak D call: TRBD1 (5 bases). The CDR3 has 13 amino acids. V lost 1 base to trimming and J lost 5 bases, with 8 bases between them. In germline, CDR1 is SEHNR, CDR2 FQNEAQ (reference sequence). CDR3 nucleotides: TGTGCCAGCAGCTTAGGGGGGACGTATGGCTACACCTTC. It yields the protein CASSLGGTYGYTF. The complete variable domain, with remaining parts taken from reference TRBV7-9 and TRBJ1-2, reads DTGVSQNPRHKITKRGQNVTFRCDPISEHNRLYWYRQTLGQGPEFLTYFQNEAQLEKSRLLSDRFSAERPKGSFSTLEIQRTEQGDSAMYLCASSLGGTYGYTFGSGTRLTVV.

This chain connects TRBV25-1 to TRBJ2-7; TRBD2 matches at 7 bases. CDR1 and CDR2 (germline): MGHDK, SYGVNS. Trimming took 3 bases from V and 0 from J; bases not matched to a gene: 2. The CDR3 loop spans 14 amino acids. The CDR3 region has the DNA TGTGCCAGCAGTGATCCTAGCGGCTCCTACGAGCAGTACTTC. Its translation: CASSDPSGSYEQYF.

The chain couples TRBV9 to TRBJ2-7; 7 bases are shared with TRBD2. Per germline, CDR1 SGDLS and CDR2 YYNGEE. There are 13 residues in the CDR3. The J segment lost 6 bases and the V segment lost 4 bases, leaving 7 bases of the junction unmatched. CDR3: CASSPSGGIEQYF. The DNA of the CDR3 is TGTGCCAGCAGCCCGTCCGGGGGGATCGAGCAGTACTTC.

The chain recombines TRBV11-3 with TRBJ2-1; D is unresolved. The CDR3 is made up of 12 amino acids. Trimming removed 5 bases from V and 7 bases from J, with 9 bases in between. Germline lookup yields CDR1 SGHNT and CDR2 YENEEA. CDR3 bases: TGTGCCAGCAGCCTTGTGGAGAATGAGCAGTTCTTC. Protein product: CASSLVENEQFF.

The gene calls are TRBV5-6 and TRBJ2-1, with D unresolved. V lost 1 base and J 5 bases, leaving 7 bases between the germline ends. CDR1 SGHDT and CDR2 YYEEEE come from the germline V gene. The CDR3 is 13 residues long. The CDR3 DNA is TGTGCCAGCAGCTTGTTTAATGACAATGAGCAGTTCTTC. Amino acids: CASSLFNDNEQFF.

J is TRBJ2-1 and V is TRBV15; 13 positions agree with TRBD2. The CDR3 spans 17 residues. The V gene's germline CDR1 is LNHNV and CDR2 YYDKDF (reference sequence). V lost 2 bases and J lost 9; bases outside the gene matches: 10. CDR3 coding DNA: TGTGCCACCAGCAGAAACCCCGGGACTAGCGGGATCAGTGAGCAGTTCTTC. Translation: CATSRNPGTSGISEQFF.

The CDR3, as DNA: TGTGCCAGCAGCTGGGGGACAGGAGATAAGCAGTACTTC. Amino acid sequence: CASSWGTGDKQYF. The genes are TRBV13 and TRBJ2-7, with 8 nucleotides matching TRBD1. CDR1 and CDR2 from the germline V gene are PRHDT and FYEKMQ (reference sequence). The CDR3 has 13 amino acids. J lost 8 bases, V lost 4 bases, and 7 bases had no gene match.

The chain joins TRBV30 to TRBJ1-5, with a weak D call TRBD1 (5 bases). Germline V gene data show CDR1 as GTSNPN and CDR2 as SVGIG (reference sequence). This CDR3 region has 14 residues. V was clipped by 1 base and J by 8 bases, with 15 bases between them. CDR3 DNA: TGTGCCTGGAGTGACGGGGGGTGGAATAAGCCCCAGCATTTT. This gives the protein CAWSDGGWNKPQHF.

The chain couples TRBV5-1 to TRBJ2-1; 14 bases match TRBD2. Looked up from germline, CDR1 is SGHRS and CDR2 is YFSETQ. J lost 2 bases, V lost 4 bases, and 11 bases had no gene match. The CDR3 consists of 19 residues. CDR3 residues: CASSPGLAGATTPYNEQFF. For the CDR3, the DNA is TGCGCCAGCAGCCCGGGACTAGCGGGAGCGACGACCCCCTACAATGAGCAGTTCTTC.

CDR3 protein: CASSYSTGGGETQYF. In DNA form, the CDR3 reads TGTGCCAGCAGTTACTCGACAGGGGGGGGAGAGACCCAGTACTTC. This sequence joins TRBV6-5 and TRBJ2-5; 9 positions agree with TRBD1. This CDR3 contains 15 residues. In germline, CDR1 is MNHEY, CDR2 SVGAGI. V lost 0 bases and J lost 4; bases outside the gene matches: 3.

The chain couples TRBV2 to TRBJ2-7; no firm D call. The V and J ends lost 8 bases and 6 bases respectively, with 8 bases between them. Germline values: CDR1 SNHLY, CDR2 FYNNEI. The CDR3 is 10 amino acids. CDR3 DNA: TGTGCCAGCTTTTCAGGCGAGCAGTACTTC. Protein product: CASFSGEQYF.

J is TRBJ2-5 and V is TRBV7-9; no clear D. The CDR3 is made up of 14 amino acids. Germline V gene sequence: CDR1 SEHNR, CDR2 FQNEAQ (reference sequence). V shed 2 bases and J shed 3 bases, with 10 bases lying between them. Here the CDR3 DNA reads TGTGCCAGCAGCTTAAAGGGATCTAAAGAGACCCAGTACTTC. Encoded protein: CASSLKGSKETQYF.

This chain connects TRBV7-9 to TRBJ2-7; 7 bases are shared with TRBD2. The germline V gene encodes CDR1 SEHNR and CDR2 FQNEAQ (reference sequence). This CDR3 is built from 17 residues. V lost 4 bases and J lost 4; bases outside the gene matches: 16. CDR3: CASSSTGRGRVIYEQYF. The CDR3 nucleotides are TGTGCCAGCAGCTCAACGGGACGGGGGAGGGTTATTTACGAGCAGTACTTC.

The chain links TRBV28 to TRBJ2-7; 10 nucleotides align to TRBD2. The germline gives CDR1 MDHEN, CDR2 SYDVKM. The J segment lost 3 bases and the V segment lost 6 bases, leaving 5 bases of the junction unmatched. This CDR3 contains 14 residues. The CDR3 loop reads CASRSGLAVYEQYF. CDR3 bases: TGTGCCAGCAGATCAGGACTAGCGGTCTACGAGCAGTACTTC.

The chain joins TRBV7-8 to TRBJ2-4; 14 bases agree with TRBD2. Germline V gene sequence: CDR1 SGHVS, CDR2 FQNEAQ. CDR3 length equals 20 residues. Losses at the gene ends were 5 bases for V and 0 bases for J; bases not matched to a gene: 12. The CDR3 region has the DNA TGTGCCAGCAGCCAACAGGGACTAGCGGGAGTTGGGCGAGCCAAAAACATTCAGTACTTC. It codes for CASSQQGLAGVGRAKNIQYF.

This clone showed up just once. The chain employs TRBV6-5 and TRBJ2-1, with 8 bases fitting TRBD2. The CDR3 sequence is 12 residues long. CDR1 and CDR2 from the germline V gene are MNHEY and SVGAGI. V trimming: 6 bases; J trimming: 10 bases; junction bases outside the gene matches: 5. The CDR3 coding sequence is TGTGCCAGCAGAGGGGTAGCGGGAGAGCAGTTCTTC. This translates into CASRGVAGEQFF.

The J gene is TRBJ2-2, the V gene TRBV4-2; 10 nucleotides line up with TRBD2. Trimming took 0 bases from V and 5 from J; bases not matched to a gene: 9. Germline assignment: CDR1 LGHNA and CDR2 YNFKEQ. This CDR3 has 18 residues. For the CDR3, the DNA is TGTGCCAGCAGCCAAGATAAGGCTAGCGGGAGAGGAACCGGGGAGCTGTTTTTT. Its protein is CASSQDKASGRGTGELFF.

V gene TRBV6-5 combines with J gene TRBJ2-5; 10 nucleotides agree with TRBD1. The end of the DNA aligns better with TRBJ2-7, so the J call may be wrong. The CDR3 has 13 residues. Germline loops: CDR1 MNHEY, CDR2 SVGAGI. DNA of the CDR3: TGTGCCAGCAGCTCCGGGACAGGGGACGAGCAGTACTTC. The encoded protein is CASSSGTGDEQYF.